These 20 T cell receptor beta chains originate from one sample sequenced in a study of HIV-infected children after antiretroviral therapy interruption (dated by TCRdb to about 2019). The method behind the library was 3' RACE. For sequencing, an Illumina MiSeq was employed. TCR libraries were built from RNA using a 3' RACE protocol with unique molecular identifiers to correct PCR amplification bias. TCRdb trimmed the raw reads at Q25, called clones with MiXCR and kept productive beta chains. Entries that share a CDR3 protein sequence are merged under the most common genes and DNA. The sample includes more than 12,000 distinct CDR3 sequences, with around 3.3% observed a single time. Clones ranked in the top ten supply around a third of the sample. This specimen's treatment or condition label, per the study, means: PENTA 11 planned treatment interruption arm or continuous ART arm. This sample comprised CD45RO+ CD8+ T cells from PBMCs, pooled from several time points, obtained from a donor given antiretroviral therapy, either interrupted or continuous. In the paper's terms, the cell subset or site label means: memory CD8+ CD45RO+ CD45RA- T cells. All receptors derive from a pool of human donors with HIV.

The sample holds many counts of this clonotype. The chain couples TRBV23-1 to TRBJ1-5, with D perhaps TRBD1 (5 bases). TRBV23-1 is designated an ORF whose function remains uncertain. The V end lost 4 bases, the J end lost 7 bases, and 14 bases lay between the germline ends. The length of the CDR3 is 14 residues. The CDR3 DNA reads as TGCGCCAGCAGTCCTCGACAGAGGCTACAGCCCCAGCATTTT. Protein sequence: CASSPRQRLQPQHF.

This clonotype was seen repeatedly, ten times or more. The chain has TRBV9 and TRBJ2-1; the D call may be TRBD1 or TRBD2 (6 bases each). The V end lost 7 bases, the J end lost 2 bases, and 10 bases lay between the germline ends. Germline CDR1 and CDR2: SGDLS and YYNGEE. This CDR3 is 13 amino acids long. For the CDR3, the DNA is TGTGCCAGCGGGGGGCCCACCTACAATGAGCAGTTCTTC. Its translation: CASGGPTYNEQFF.

The J gene is TRBJ1-1, the V gene TRBV4-3; D perhaps matches TRBD1 (5 bases). The CDR3 contains 13 residues. CDR1 is LGHNA, CDR2 YSLEER, per germline. The germline V and J ends were trimmed by 4 bases and 0 bases, with 6 bases remaining between them. CDR3 sequence reads: CASSPGMNTEAFF. The CDR3 nucleotides read TGCGCCAGCAGCCCAGGGATGAACACTGAAGCTTTCTTT.

This clonotype occurred many times. This rearrangement joins TRBV24-1 to TRBJ2-1; D unclear. V lost 9 bases to trimming and J lost 5 bases, with 7 bases between them. Per germline, CDR1 KGHDR and CDR2 SFDVKD. This CDR3 is 11 amino acids long. The CDR3 nucleotides are TGTGCCACCGGAGACCACAATGAGCAGTTCTTC. Translation: CATGDHNEQFF.

This clonotype was counted many times. The J gene is TRBJ2-1, the V gene TRBV29-1; D remains unclear. The germline V and J ends were trimmed by 3 bases and 3 bases, with 15 bases remaining between them. Per the germline V gene, CDR1 is SQVTM and CDR2 is ANQGSEA. The CDR3 totals 15 residues. CDR3 in amino acids: CSVELAPLGYNEQFF. CDR3 in DNA: TGCAGCGTTGAGCTTGCTCCCCTCGGCTACAATGAGCAGTTCTTC.

This clonotype was counted at least ten times. The chain combines TRBV12-3 or TRBV12-4 with TRBJ1-2, with 10 positions matching TRBD1. V dropped 4 bases and J dropped 7; count of bases not matched to a gene: 15. This CDR3 has 17 amino acids. The CDR3 reads CASSSPGTGAVPGGYTF. As DNA, the CDR3 is TGTGCCAGCAGTTCTCCCGGGACAGGGGCTGTACCGGGTGGCTACACCTTC.

This clonotype was counted many times. The chain has TRBV2 and TRBJ2-1, with D hard to call. The V end lost 2 bases, the J end lost 5 bases, and 10 bases lay between the germline ends. Germline V CDR1 and CDR2: SNHLY, FYNNEI. The CDR3 runs 14 residues. The CDR3 DNA follows: TGTGCCAGCAGTGAAAGGGTAACCGACAATGAGCAGTTCTTC. Protein product: CASSERVTDNEQFF.

The V and J genes are TRBV7-8 and TRBJ1-6; no clear D gene. Germline V lookup: CDR1 SGHVS, CDR2 FQNEAQ. This CDR3 comprises 12 residues. Trimming removed 7 bases from V and 14 bases from J, with 15 bases in between. CDR3 region: CASINPDTSLHF. For the CDR3, the DNA is TGTGCCAGCATCAATCCAGACACCTCCCTCCACTTT.

V is TRBV10-3 and J is TRBJ2-7, with D unclear. The V gene's germline CDR1 is ENHRY and CDR2 SYGVKD. The CDR3 consists of 15 residues. V dropped 3 bases and J dropped 7 bases, with 19 bases sitting between them. The CDR3 DNA follows: TGTGCCATCAGTGATTGGGCAGCGAATTGGGTTGAGCAGTACTTC. It is translated as CAISDWAANWVEQYF.

This clonotype was seen many times. The rearrangement uses TRBV20-1 and TRBJ1-2, with 9 bases matching TRBD1. The CDR3 has 14 amino acids. The trim removed 4 bases at V and 6 bases at J, leaving 9 bases unmatched. Germline-derived CDR1 and CDR2 are DFQATT and SNEGSKA (reference sequence). CDR3: CSAKSGTGIDGYTF. The CDR3 region has the DNA TGCAGTGCTAAATCCGGGACAGGGATCGATGGCTACACCTTC.

The V gene is TRBV29-1, the J gene TRBJ2-7; D is uncertain. Trimming took off 5 bases at V and 6 bases at J, with 11 bases between the two ends. Germline V gives CDR1 SQVTM, CDR2 ANQGSEA. The length of the CDR3 is 11 residues. CDR3 sequence: CSVPESGEQYF. The CDR3 DNA follows: TGCAGCGTTCCCGAATCGGGCGAGCAGTACTTC.

There are many counts of this clonotype. The J gene is TRBJ1-1, the V gene TRBV20-1; possible D gene TRBD1, 6 bases. Germline V CDR1 and CDR2: DFQATT, SNEGSKA (reference sequence). V gave up 6 bases and J gave up 2 bases, with 13 bases separating them. The CDR3 is 13 residues long. DNA for the CDR3: TGCAGTGCGCACCGACAGGTCAACACTGAAGCTTTCTTT. Its protein is CSAHRQVNTEAFF.

This clonotype appeared many times. This sequence joins TRBV30 and TRBJ2-3, with TRBD2 matching 9 bases. This CDR3 has 16 residues. Per the germline V gene, CDR1 is GTSNPN and CDR2 is SVGIG (reference sequence). V shed 2 bases, J shed 2 bases, and the junction held 8 bases outside the gene matches. For the CDR3, the DNA is TGTGCCTGGAGTAACCTAGCGGGGAGACCCACAGATACGCAGTATTTT. It codes for CAWSNLAGRPTDTQYF.

This clonotype was seen only once. This may arise from a read error, as a much more abundant clone is one base away. The J gene is TRBJ2-3, the V gene TRBV14; tentative D call: TRBD2 (6 bases). Trimming left V 6 bases short and J 4 bases short, with 14 bases between. Looked up from germline, CDR1 is SGHDN and CDR2 is FVKESK. The CDR3 is 14 amino acids. CDR3: CASSLATGADTQYF. The CDR3 DNA sequence: TGTGCCAGCAGTCTCGCCACGGGGGCAGATACGCAGTATTTT.

This clonotype has a count of ten or more. V usage is TRBV5-6 and J usage is TRBJ2-7; no firm D call. Trimming shortened V by 2 bases and J by 2 bases, and 2 bases separated the two germline ends. The CDR3 covers 11 residues. Germline CDR1 is SGHDT and CDR2 is YYEEEE. The CDR3 spells CASSFTYEQYF. In DNA, the CDR3 is TGTGCCAGCAGCTTTACCTACGAGCAGTACTTC.

CDR3 nucleotides: TGTGCCAGCACCCCGGAACAGGGGATGAACACTGAAGCTTTCTTT. Translation: CASTPEQGMNTEAFF. The chain is built from TRBV6-1 and TRBJ1-1, with 7 bases that match TRBD1. V was pared by 7 bases and J by 0 bases, with 8 bases of the junction left unmatched. The germline gives CDR1 MNHNS, CDR2 SASEGT. CDR3 size: 15 residues.

This clonotype has a count of ten or more. This chain joins TRBV11-2 and TRBJ2-1; either TRBD1 or TRBD2 may fit D (5 bases each). Deletions cut 8 bases from V and 0 bases from J, with 20 bases between. From germline, CDR1 is SGHAT and CDR2 FQNNGV. This CDR3 is built from 17 residues. The CDR3 reads CASGDPRDLSSYNEQFF. The CDR3, as DNA: TGTGCCAGCGGCGACCCCCGGGACCTTAGCTCCTACAATGAGCAGTTCTTC. Variable domain in full (rest from reference TRBV11-2 and TRBJ2-1): EAGVAQSPRYKIIEKRQSVAFWCNPISGHATLYWYQQILGQGPKLLIQFQNNGVVDDSQLPKDRFSAERLKGVDSTLKIQPAKLEDSAVYLCASGDPRDLSSYNEQFFGPGTRLTVL.

This clonotype was picked up a small number of times. The chain employs TRBV18 and TRBJ2-7; D not resolved. Trimming stripped 3 bases from V and 6 bases from J, with 21 bases between. The CDR3 consists of 16 residues. The germline V gene has CDR1 KGHSH and CDR2 LQKENI. The CDR3 DNA is TGTGCCAGCTCACCCCACGCGCCCCCCCGACACGGCGAGCAGTACTTC. As protein: CASSPHAPPRHGEQYF.

This clonotype was observed a handful of times. The chain couples TRBV28 to TRBJ1-5; maybe TRBD1 (5 bases). The length of the CDR3 is 15 residues. V was clipped by 6 bases and J by 2 bases, with 14 bases between them. The germline V gene encodes CDR1 MDHEN and CDR2 SYDVKM. The CDR3 sequence is CASSTYRRGNQPQHF. The DNA for the CDR3 is TGTGCCAGCAGCACCTACAGGAGAGGCAATCAGCCCCAGCATTTT.

This clonotype was counted a few times. One end of the junction fails to match germline, which may point to a read error. V is TRBV2 and J is TRBJ2-2; D uncertain. The CDR3 spans 13 residues. Germline lookup yields CDR1 SNHLY and CDR2 FYNNEI. The CDR3: CASSERVTEELFF. In DNA form, the CDR3 reads TGTGCCAGCAGTGAAAGGGTCACCGAGGAGCTGTTTTTT.